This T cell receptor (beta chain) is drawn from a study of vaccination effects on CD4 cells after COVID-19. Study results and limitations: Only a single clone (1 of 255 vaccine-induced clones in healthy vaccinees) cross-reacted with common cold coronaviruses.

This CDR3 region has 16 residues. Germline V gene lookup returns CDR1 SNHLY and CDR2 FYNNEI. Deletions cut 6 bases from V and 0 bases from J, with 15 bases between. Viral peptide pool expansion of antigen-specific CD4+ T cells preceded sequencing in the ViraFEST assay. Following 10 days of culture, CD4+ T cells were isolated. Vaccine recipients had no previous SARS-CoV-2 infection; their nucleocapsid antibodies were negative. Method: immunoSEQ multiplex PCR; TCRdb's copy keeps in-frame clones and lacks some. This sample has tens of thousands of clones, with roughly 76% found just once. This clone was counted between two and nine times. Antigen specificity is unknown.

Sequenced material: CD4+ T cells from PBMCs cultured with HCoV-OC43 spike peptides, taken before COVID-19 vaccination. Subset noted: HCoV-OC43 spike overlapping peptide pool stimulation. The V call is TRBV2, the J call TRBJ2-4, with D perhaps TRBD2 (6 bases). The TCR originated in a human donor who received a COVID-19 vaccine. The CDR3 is CASSISGALAKNIQYF. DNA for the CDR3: TGTGCCAGCAGCATTAGCGGAGCCCTAGCCAAAAACATTCAGTACTTC. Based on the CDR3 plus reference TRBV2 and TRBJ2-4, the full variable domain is EPEVTQTPSHQVTQMGQEVILRCVPISNHLYFYWYRQILGQKVEFLVSFYNNEISEKSEIFDDQFSVERPDGSNFTLKIRSTKLEDSAMYFCASSISGALAKNIQYFGAGTRLSVL.